This is a list of T cell receptor beta chains from one sample in a study of blood T cell repertoires in COVID-19. TCRdb's table, derived via immunoSEQ multiplex PCR, lists solely in-frame clones and lacks some. This sample has approximately 260,000 clones, with approximately 85% found just once. The sample taken for sequencing was peripheral blood. Source of these receptors: a woman in her 70s with acute or convalescent COVID-19. Each CDR3 is given with its conserved first and last residue. D genes are given only for firm matches.

d_gene | j_gene | v_gene | CDR3aa
TRBD2 | TRBJ2-5 | TRBV4-2 | CASSPMAWGERGRRETQYF
TRBD1 | TRBJ1-6 | TRBV7-9 | CASSPNLRGRGSPLHF
. | TRBJ1-1 | TRBV6-5 | CASSRASEYRTEAFF
TRBD1 | TRBJ1-3 | TRBV7-2 | CASSIGQAGWGGNTIYF
TRBD1 | TRBJ2-7 | TRBV6-5 | CASSPRTGKPYEQYF
. | TRBJ2-3 | TRBV7-9 | CASSRGTDTQYF
. | TRBJ1-5 | TRBV18 | CASSPVLDQPQHF
. | TRBJ2-6 | TRBV18 | CASSLQLGAGANVLTF
TRBD2 | TRBJ2-1 | TRBV7-2 | CASSLRGTLFSYNEQFF
. | TRBJ2-3 | TRBV5-6 | CASSLLTDTQYF
TRBD1 | TRBJ2-1 | TRBV27 | CASSFVGGYSYNEQFF
TRBD2 | TRBJ2-5 | TRBV5-1 | CASSFWRGNQETQYF
. | TRBJ2-1 | TRBV6-4 | CASTDSPGYRAGEQFF
. | TRBJ1-1 | TRBV29-1 | CSVGGTRTEAFF
TRBD1 | TRBJ1-1 | TRBV18 | CASSGTGANTEAFF
TRBD2 | TRBJ2-5 | TRBV2 | CASSESPTGGETQYF
. | TRBJ2-7 | TRBV5-5 | CASSLEIGGYNEQYF
. | TRBJ1-2 | TRBV24-1 | CATSARVGAYGYTF
TRBD1 | TRBJ1-1 | TRBV29-1 | CSVGQGRGTEAFF
. | TRBJ1-5 | TRBV2 | CASREDSYNQPQHF
. | TRBJ2-7 | TRBV12-3/TRBV12-4 | CASSLEGEQYF